One sample yielded the 3 T cell receptor beta chains listed below, sequenced in a study of T cells after posttransplantation cyclophosphamide. TCRdb's copy holds only in-frame clones and misses some; the assay was immunoSEQ multiplex PCR. This sample carries over 10,000 clones, none of them present only once. Cyclophosphamide on days +3 and +4 followed busulfan-fludarabine conditioning and a marrow graft. The sequenced sample was PBMCs, obtained after allogeneic stem cell transplant with posttransplant cyclophosphamide. The source is a female patient aged 40 to 55 who received an allogeneic stem cell transplant from an unrelated donor, was CMV-positive, and had acute GVHD only. The graft donor may be the source of some T cells.

This clone was counted at least ten times. The V gene is TRBV5-1, the J gene TRBJ1-6, with TRBD1 matching over 7 bases. Germline-derived CDR1 and CDR2 are SGHRS and YFSETQ. This CDR3 comprises 17 residues. After removal of 4 bases from V and 10 bases from J, the junction contained 17 bases not matched to a gene. The CDR3 DNA follows: TGCGCCAGCAGCCCAGTTCGGACAGGACATTCCAAATCACCCCTCCACTTT. Encoded protein: CASSPVRTGHSKSPLHF.

This clone was found many times. The CDR3 spells CASRVGGITGELFF. The CDR3 nucleotides read TGTGCCAGCAGGGTTGGAGGGATCACCGGGGAGCTGTTTTTT. The rearrangement joins TRBV6-5 to TRBJ2-2, with D perhaps TRBD2 (6 bases). This CDR3 has 14 amino acids. Germline CDR1 and CDR2: MNHEY and SVGAGI. Trimming pared 6 bases from V and 4 bases from J, leaving 12 bases between.

The table lists this clone with a few counts. Other DNA sequences from this sample encode an identical CDR3 as well. The chain combines TRBV10-3 with TRBJ1-6, with a possible D match to TRBD1 (6 bases). The CDR3 is 14 amino acids. Trimming pared 6 bases from V and 5 bases from J, leaving 11 bases between. The V gene's germline CDR1 is ENHRY and CDR2 SYGVKD. The CDR3 loop reads CAISVGQNNSPLHF. CDR3 DNA: TGTGCCATCAGCGTGGGACAAAATAATTCACCCCTCCACTTT.